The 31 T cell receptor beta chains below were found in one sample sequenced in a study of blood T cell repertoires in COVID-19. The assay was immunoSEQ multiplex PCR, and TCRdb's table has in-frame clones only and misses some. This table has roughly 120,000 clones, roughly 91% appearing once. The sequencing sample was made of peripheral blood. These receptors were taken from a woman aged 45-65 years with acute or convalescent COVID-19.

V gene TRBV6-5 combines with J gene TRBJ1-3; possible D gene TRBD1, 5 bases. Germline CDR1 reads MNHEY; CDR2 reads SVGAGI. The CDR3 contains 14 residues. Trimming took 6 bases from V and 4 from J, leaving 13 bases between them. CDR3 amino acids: CASRPRGSGNTIYF. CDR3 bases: TGTGCCAGCAGGCCACGGGGGTCCGGAAACACCATATATTTT.

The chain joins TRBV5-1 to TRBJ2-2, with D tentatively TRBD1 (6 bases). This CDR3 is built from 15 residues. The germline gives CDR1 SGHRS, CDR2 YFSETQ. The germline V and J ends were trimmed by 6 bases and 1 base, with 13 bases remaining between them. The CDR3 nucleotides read TGCGCCAGCACCCGGACAGCCGGGAACACCGGGGAGCTGTTTTTT. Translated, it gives CASTRTAGNTGELFF.

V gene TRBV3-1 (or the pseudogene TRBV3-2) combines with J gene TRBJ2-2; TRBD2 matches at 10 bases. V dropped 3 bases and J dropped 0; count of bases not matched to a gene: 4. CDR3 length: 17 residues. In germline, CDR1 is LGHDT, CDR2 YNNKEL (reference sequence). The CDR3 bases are TGTGCCAGCAGCCACGTTAGCGGGAGGACGAACACCGGGGAGCTGTTTTTT. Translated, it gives CASSHVSGRTNTGELFF.

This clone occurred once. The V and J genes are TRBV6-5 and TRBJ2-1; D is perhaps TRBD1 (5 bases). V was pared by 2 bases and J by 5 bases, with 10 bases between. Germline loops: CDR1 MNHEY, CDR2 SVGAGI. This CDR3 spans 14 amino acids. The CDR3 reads CASSYGAHHNEQFF. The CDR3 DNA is TGTGCCAGCAGTTACGGGGCCCACCACAATGAGCAGTTCTTC.

As DNA, the CDR3 is TGTGCCAGCAGCTTGCTAACAGGGATCGGGTATGGCTACACCTTC. Its translation: CASSLLTGIGYGYTF. V gene TRBV5-6 combines with J gene TRBJ1-2; a weak D match, TRBD1 (6 bases). Per germline, CDR1 SGHDT and CDR2 YYEEEE. The CDR3 totals 15 residues. Trimming removed 1 base from V and 5 bases from J, with 15 bases in between.

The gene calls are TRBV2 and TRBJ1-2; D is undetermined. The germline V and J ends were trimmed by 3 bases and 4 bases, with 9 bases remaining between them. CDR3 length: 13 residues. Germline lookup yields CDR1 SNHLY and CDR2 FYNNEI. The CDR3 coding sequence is TGTGCCAGCAGTGAGAGGGCCACCTATGGCTACACCTTC. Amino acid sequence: CASSERATYGYTF.

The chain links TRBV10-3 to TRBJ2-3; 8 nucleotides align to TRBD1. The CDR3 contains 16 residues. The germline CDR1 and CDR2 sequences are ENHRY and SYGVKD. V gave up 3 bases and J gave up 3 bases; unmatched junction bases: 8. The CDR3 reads CAISEVIDRGTDTQYF. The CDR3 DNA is TGTGCCATCAGTGAAGTAATAGACAGGGGTACAGATACGCAGTATTTT.

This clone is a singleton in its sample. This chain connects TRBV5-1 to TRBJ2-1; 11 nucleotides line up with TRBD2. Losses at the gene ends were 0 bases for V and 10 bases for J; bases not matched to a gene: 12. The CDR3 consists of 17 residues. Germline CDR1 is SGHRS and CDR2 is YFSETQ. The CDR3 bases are TGCGCCAGCAGCTTGGGGTCCGGGACTAGCGGTGTGGACGAGCAGTTCTTC. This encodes CASSLGSGTSGVDEQFF.

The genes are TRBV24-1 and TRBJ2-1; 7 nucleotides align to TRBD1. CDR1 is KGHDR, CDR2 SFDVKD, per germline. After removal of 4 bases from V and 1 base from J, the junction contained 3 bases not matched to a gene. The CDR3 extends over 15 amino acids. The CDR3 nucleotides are TGTGCCACCAGTGAGACAGGGAAGTCCTACAATGAGCAGTTCTTC. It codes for CATSETGKSYNEQFF.

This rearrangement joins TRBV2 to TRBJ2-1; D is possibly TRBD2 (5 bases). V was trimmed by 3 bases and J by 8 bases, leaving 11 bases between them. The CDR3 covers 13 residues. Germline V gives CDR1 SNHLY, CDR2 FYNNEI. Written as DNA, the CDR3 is TGTGCCAGCAGTGATGAGGGTTGGGATGAGCAGTTCTTC. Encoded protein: CASSDEGWDEQFF.

The CDR3, as DNA: TGTGCCAGCAGTCCTCCTAGCGGGAGACGCTACGAGCAGTACTTC. Translated: CASSPPSGRRYEQYF. This chain links TRBV28 with TRBJ2-7; the match to TRBD2 covers 10 bases. The ends lost 5 bases at V and 3 bases at J; junction bases unmatched: 7. The germline gives CDR1 MDHEN, CDR2 SYDVKM. CDR3 length: 15 residues.

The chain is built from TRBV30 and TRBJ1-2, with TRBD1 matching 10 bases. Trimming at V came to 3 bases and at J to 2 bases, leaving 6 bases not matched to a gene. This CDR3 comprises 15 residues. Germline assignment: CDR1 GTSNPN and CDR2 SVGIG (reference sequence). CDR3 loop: CAWSGGTGDNYGYTF. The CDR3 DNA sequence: TGTGCCTGGAGCGGGGGGACAGGGGACAACTATGGCTACACCTTC. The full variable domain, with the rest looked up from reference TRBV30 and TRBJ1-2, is SQTIHQWPATLVQPVGSPLSLECTVEGTSNPNLYWYRQAAGRGLQLLFYSVGIGQISSEVPQNLSASRPQDRQFILSSKKLLLSDSGFYLCAWSGGTGDNYGYTFGSGTRLTVV.

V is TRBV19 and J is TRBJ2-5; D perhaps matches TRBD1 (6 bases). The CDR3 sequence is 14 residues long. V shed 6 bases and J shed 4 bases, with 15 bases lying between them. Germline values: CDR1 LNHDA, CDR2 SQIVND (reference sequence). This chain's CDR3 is CASREGHYGETQYF. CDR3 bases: TGTGCCAGTAGAGAGGGACATTACGGAGAGACCCAGTACTTC.

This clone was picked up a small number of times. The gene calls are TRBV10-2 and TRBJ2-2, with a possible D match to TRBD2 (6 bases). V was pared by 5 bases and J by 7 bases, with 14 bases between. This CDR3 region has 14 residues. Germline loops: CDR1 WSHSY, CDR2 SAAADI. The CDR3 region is CASSIAVGSGELFF. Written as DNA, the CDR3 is TGCGCCAGCAGTATAGCGGTAGGGAGCGGGGAGCTGTTTTTT.

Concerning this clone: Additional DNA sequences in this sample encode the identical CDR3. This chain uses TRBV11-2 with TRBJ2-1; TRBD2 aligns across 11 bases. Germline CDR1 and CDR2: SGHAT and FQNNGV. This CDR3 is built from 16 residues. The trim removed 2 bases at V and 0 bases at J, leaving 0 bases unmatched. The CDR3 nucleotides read TGTGCCAGCAGCTTAACTAGCGGGAGCTCCTACAATGAGCAGTTCTTC. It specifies CASSLTSGSSYNEQFF. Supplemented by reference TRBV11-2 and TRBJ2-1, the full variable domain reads EAGVAQSPRYKIIEKRQSVAFWCNPISGHATLYWYQQILGQGPKLLIQFQNNGVVDDSQLPKDRFSAERLKGVDSTLKIQPAKLEDSAVYLCASSLTSGSSYNEQFFGPGTRLTVL.

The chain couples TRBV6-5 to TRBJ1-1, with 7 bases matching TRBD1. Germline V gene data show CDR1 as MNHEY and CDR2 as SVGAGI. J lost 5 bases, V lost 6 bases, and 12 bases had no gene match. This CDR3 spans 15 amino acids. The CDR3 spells CASRGLQGQRTEAFF. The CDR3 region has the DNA TGTGCCAGCAGGGGCTTACAGGGGCAGCGTACTGAAGCTTTCTTT.

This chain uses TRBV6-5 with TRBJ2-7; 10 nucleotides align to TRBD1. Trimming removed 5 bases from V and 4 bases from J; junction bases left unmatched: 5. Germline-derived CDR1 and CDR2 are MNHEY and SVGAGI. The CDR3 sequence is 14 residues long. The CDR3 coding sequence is TGTGCCAGCAGTACTCCGGGACAGGGGTACGAGCAGTACTTC. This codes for CASSTPGQGYEQYF.

The DNA of the CDR3 is TGTGCCAGCAGTGACATAGCGGGAGGGTCCTACAATGAGCAGTTCTTC. As protein: CASSDIAGGSYNEQFF. The chain has TRBV6-1 and TRBJ2-1; TRBD2 agrees at 11 bases. From germline, CDR1 is MNHNS and CDR2 SASEGT. V gave up 3 bases and J gave up 1 base; unmatched junction bases: 2. This CDR3 region has 16 residues.

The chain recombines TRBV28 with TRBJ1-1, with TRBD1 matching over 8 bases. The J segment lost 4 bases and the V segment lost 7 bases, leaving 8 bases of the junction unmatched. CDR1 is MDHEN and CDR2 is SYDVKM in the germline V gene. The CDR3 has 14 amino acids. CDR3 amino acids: CASTPTGVATEAFF. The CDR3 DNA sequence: TGTGCCAGCACCCCGACAGGGGTAGCCACTGAAGCTTTCTTT. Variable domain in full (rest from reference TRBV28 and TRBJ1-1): DVKVTQSSRYLVKRTGEKVFLECVQDMDHENMFWYRQDPGLGLRLIYFSYDVKMKEKGDIPEGYSVSREKKERFSLILESASTNQTSMYLCASTPTGVATEAFFGQGTRLTVV.

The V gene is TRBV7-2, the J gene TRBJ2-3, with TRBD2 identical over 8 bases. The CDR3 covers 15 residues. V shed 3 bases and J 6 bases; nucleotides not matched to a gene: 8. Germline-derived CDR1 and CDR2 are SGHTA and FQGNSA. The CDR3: CASSLTWSSGDTQYF. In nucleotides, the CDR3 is TGTGCCAGCAGCTTGACTTGGTCTAGCGGGGATACGCAGTATTTT. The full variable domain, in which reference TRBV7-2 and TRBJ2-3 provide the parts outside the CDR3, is GAGVSQSPSNKVTEKGKDVELRCDPISGHTALYWYRQSLGQGLEFLIYFQGNSAPDKSGLPSDRFSAERTGGSVSTLTIQRTQQEDSAVYLCASSLTWSSGDTQYFGPGTRLTVL.

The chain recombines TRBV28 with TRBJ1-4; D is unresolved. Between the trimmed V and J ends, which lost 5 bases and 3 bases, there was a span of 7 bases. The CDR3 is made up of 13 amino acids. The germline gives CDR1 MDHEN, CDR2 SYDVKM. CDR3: CASSPSANEKLFF. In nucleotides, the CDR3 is TGTGCCAGCAGTCCTAGTGCTAATGAAAAACTGTTTTTT.

The CDR3 sequence: CASSSVWEKGGAGELFF. DNA of the CDR3: TGCGCCAGCAGCTCGGTTTGGGAGAAGGGTGGCGCCGGGGAGCTGTTTTTT. J is TRBJ2-2 and V is TRBV5-1; D is perhaps TRBD2 (5 bases). The germline gives CDR1 SGHRS, CDR2 YFSETQ. V dropped 3 bases and J dropped 6 bases, with 21 bases sitting between them. The CDR3 contains 17 residues.

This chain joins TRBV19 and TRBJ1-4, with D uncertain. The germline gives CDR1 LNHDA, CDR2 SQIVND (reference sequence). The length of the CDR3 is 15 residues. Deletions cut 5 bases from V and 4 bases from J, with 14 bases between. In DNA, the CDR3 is TGTGCCAGTAGTTTATCGGGCGGGGTTAATGAAAAACTGTTTTTT. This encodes CASSLSGGVNEKLFF. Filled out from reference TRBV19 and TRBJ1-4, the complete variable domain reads DGGITQSPKYLFRKEGQNVTLSCEQNLNHDAMYWYRQDPGQGLRLIYYSQIVNDFQKGDIAEGYSVSREKKESFPLTVTSAQKNPTAFYLCASSLSGGVNEKLFFGSGTQLSVL.

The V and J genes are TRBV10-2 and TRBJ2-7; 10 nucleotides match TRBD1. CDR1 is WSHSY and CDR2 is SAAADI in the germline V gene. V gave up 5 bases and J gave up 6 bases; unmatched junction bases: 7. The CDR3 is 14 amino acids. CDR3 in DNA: TGCGCCAGCAGTCCGGGACAGGGGATAATCGAGCAGTACTTC. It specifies CASSPGQGIIEQYF.

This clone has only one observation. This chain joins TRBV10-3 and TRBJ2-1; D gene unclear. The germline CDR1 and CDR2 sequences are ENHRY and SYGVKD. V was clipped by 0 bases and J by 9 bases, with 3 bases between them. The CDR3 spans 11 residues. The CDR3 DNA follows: TGTGCCATCAGTGAGTCGGCTGAGCAGTTCTTC. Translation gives CAISESAEQFF.

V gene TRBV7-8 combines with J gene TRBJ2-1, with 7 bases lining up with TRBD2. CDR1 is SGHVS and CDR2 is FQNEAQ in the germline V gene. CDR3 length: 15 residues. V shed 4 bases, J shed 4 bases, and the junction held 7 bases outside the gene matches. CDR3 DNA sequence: TGTGCCAGCAGCTCGAGCGGGATAGCTTACAATGAGCAGTTCTTC. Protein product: CASSSSGIAYNEQFF. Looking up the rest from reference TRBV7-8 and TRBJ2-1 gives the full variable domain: GAGVSQSPRYKVAKRGQDVALRCDPISGHVSLFWYQQALGQGPEFLTYFQNEAQLDKSGLPSDRFFAERPEGSVSTLKIQRTQQEDSAVYLCASSSSGIAYNEQFFGPGTRLTVL.

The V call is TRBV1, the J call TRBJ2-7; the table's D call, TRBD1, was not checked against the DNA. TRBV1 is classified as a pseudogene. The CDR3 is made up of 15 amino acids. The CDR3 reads CTSSQVKQDQYEQYF. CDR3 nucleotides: TGCACCAGCAGCCAAGTAAAACAGGACCAGTACGAGCAGTACTTC.

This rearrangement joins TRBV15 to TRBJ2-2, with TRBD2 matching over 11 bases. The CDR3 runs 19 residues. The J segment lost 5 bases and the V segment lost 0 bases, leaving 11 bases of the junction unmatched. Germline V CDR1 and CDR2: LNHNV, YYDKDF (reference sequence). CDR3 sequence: CATSRESLGLAALTGELFF. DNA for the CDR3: TGTGCCACCAGCAGAGAAAGTCTGGGACTAGCGGCTTTGACCGGGGAGCTGTTTTTT.

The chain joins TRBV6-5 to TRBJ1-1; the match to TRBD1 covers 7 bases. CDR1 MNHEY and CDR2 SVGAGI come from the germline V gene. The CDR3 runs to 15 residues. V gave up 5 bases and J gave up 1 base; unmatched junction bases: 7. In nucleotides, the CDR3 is TGTGCCAGCAGTCGGGACAGCCTGAAGAACACTGAAGCTTTCTTT. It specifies CASSRDSLKNTEAFF.

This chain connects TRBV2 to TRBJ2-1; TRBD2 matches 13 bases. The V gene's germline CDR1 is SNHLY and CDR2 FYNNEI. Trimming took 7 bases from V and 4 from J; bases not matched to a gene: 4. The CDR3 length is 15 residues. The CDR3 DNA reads TGTGCCAGCATTCCGGGACTAGCGGGGTACAATGAGCAGTTCTTC. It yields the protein CASIPGLAGYNEQFF.

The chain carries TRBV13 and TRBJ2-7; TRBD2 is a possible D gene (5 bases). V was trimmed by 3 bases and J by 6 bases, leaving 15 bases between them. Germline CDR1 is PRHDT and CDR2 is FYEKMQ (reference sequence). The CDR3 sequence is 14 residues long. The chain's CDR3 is CASSFPGPAGEQYF. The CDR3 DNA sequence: TGTGCCAGCAGCTTTCCCGGGCCCGCGGGCGAGCAGTACTTC.